Shown below are 5 T cell receptor beta chains from a single sample sequenced in a study of blood T cell repertoires in COVID-19. Libraries were prepared by immunoSEQ multiplex PCR; TCRdb keeps only in-frame clonotypes and omits some of them. This sample has about 260,000 clones, with around 88% found just once. The sequencing sample was made of peripheral blood. The source of these receptors is a young man with active or convalescent COVID-19.

The chain carries TRBV4-1 and TRBJ1-3; D unclear. The V and J ends lost 0 bases and 0 bases respectively, with 12 bases between them. CDR1 and CDR2 (germline): MGHRA, YSYEKL. The CDR3 loop spans 17 amino acids. In nucleotides, the CDR3 is TGCGCCAGCAGCCAAGACCATGGCGACTACTCTGGAAACACCATATATTTT. It translates to CASSQDHGDYSGNTIYF.

V gene TRBV7-9 combines with J gene TRBJ2-5; TRBD1 matches at 7 bases. CDR1 and CDR2 from the germline V gene are SEHNR and FQNEAQ (reference sequence). This CDR3 is 15 amino acids long. V shed 7 bases and J 5 bases; nucleotides not matched to a gene: 13. The CDR3: CASIRKTGVRETQYF. Written as DNA, the CDR3 is TGTGCCAGCATCCGAAAAACAGGGGTTAGGGAGACCCAGTACTTC.

The V call is TRBV9, the J call TRBJ2-1; D is unclear. Germline V gives CDR1 SGDLS, CDR2 YYNGEE. CDR3 length equals 12 residues. Trimming shortened V by 3 bases and J by 7 bases, and 8 bases separated the two germline ends. DNA for the CDR3: TGTGCCAGCAGCGATTACCGGAATGAGCAGTTCTTC. The encoded protein is CASSDYRNEQFF.

The chain uses TRBV5-1 and TRBJ1-1; D is undetermined. Germline V gene sequence: CDR1 SGHRS, CDR2 YFSETQ. The V and J ends lost 3 bases and 0 bases respectively, with 12 bases between them. CDR3 length equals 15 residues. CDR3 protein: CASSSGSDLNTEAFF. CDR3 nucleotide sequence: TGCGCCAGCAGCTCGGGGTCAGATTTGAACACTGAAGCTTTCTTT.

The chain joins TRBV29-1 to TRBJ2-7; D call uncertain. This CDR3 has 13 amino acids. Trimming removed 0 bases from V and 3 bases from J, with 9 bases in between. Germline V gives CDR1 SQVTM, CDR2 ANQGSEA. CDR3 coding DNA: TGCAGCGTTGAAGATCGGTCAGGCTACGAGCAGTACTTC. This gives the protein CSVEDRSGYEQYF.